This T cell receptor beta chain was recovered during a study of cytomegalovirus exposure and HLA in healthy donors. Concerning this clone itself: Its antigen is not identified.

General observations from the study: Most observed TCR sequences were rare, whereas some public TCRs were detected in many donors. Among CMV-associated TCR beta chains, most appeared HLA-restricted in a later analysis. Later analysis suggested links between common viral pathogens and several top significant clusters.

Germline V CDR1 and CDR2: LNHNV, YYDKDF (reference sequence). The J segment lost 4 bases and the V segment lost 3 bases, leaving 12 bases of the junction unmatched. The CDR3 is 17 amino acids. A multiplex PCR was run with 60 Vbeta primers and 13 Jbeta primers. Clones were sequenced by immunoSEQ multiplex PCR, and TCRdb holds only the in-frame ones, with some missing. The data hold about 150,000 clones, with 79% observed a single time. The specimen sequenced was PBMCs. This chain links TRBV15 with TRBJ2-1; 7 bases map to TRBD1. The sequence derives from a middle-aged man in good health and CMV-seropositive. The CDR3 DNA is TGTGCCACCAGCAGCCGAAAAGGGACAGAGCCTTACAATGAGCAGTTCTTC. Its translation is CATSSRKGTEPYNEQFF.